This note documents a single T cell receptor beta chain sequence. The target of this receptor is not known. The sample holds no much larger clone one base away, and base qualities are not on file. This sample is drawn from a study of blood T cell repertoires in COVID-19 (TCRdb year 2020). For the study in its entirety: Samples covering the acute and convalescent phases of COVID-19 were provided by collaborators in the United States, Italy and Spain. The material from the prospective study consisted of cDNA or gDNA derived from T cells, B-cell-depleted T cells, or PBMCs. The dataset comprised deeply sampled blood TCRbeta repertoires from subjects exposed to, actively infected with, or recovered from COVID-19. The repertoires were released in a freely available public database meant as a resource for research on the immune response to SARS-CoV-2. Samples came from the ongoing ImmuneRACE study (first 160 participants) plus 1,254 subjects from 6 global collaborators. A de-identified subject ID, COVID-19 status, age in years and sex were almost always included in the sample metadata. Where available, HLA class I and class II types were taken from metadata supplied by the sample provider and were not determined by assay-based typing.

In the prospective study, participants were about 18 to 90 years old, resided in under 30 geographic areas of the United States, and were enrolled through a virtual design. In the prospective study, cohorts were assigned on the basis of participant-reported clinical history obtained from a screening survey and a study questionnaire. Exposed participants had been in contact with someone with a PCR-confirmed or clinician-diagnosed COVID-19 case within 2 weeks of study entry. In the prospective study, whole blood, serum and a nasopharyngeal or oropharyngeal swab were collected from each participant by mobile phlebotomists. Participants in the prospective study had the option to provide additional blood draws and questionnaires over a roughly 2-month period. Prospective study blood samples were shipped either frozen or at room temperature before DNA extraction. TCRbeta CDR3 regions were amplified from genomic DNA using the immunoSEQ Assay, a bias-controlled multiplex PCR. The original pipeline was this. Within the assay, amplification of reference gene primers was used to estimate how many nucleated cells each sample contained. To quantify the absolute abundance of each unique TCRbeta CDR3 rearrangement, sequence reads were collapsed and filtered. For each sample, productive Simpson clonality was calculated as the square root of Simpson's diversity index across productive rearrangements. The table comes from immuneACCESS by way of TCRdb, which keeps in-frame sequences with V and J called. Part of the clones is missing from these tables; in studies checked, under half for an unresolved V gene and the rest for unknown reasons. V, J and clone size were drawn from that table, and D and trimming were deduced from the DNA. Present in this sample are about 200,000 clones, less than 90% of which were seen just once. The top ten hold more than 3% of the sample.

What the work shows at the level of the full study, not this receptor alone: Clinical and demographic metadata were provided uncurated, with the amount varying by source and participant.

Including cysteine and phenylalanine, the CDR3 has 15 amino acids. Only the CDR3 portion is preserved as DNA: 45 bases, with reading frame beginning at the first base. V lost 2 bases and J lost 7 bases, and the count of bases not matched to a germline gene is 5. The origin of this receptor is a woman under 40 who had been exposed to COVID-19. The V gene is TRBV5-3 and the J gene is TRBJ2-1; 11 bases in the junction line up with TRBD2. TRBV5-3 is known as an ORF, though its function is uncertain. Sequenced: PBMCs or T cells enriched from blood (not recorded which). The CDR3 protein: CARSFSGLAANEQFF. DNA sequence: TGTGCCAGAAGCTTCTCGGGACTAGCGGCAAATGAGCAGTTCTTC.